This T cell receptor (beta chain) was observed in a study of lymphopenia after photon versus proton radiotherapy. The study, taken as a whole, reports: Photon-treated patients lost naive T cells and TCR diversity; proton-treated stayed stable.

Regarding this clone: Its specificity is not known.

Libraries were prepared by immunoSEQ multiplex PCR; TCRdb keeps only in-frame clonotypes and omits some of them. The table includes more than 25,000 clones, about 90% detected once. Trimming cost V 8 bases and J 5 bases; bases outside gene matches: 9. Germline V gives CDR1 SGHRS, CDR2 YFSETQ. The CDR3 is 15 amino acids. V is TRBV5-1 and J is TRBJ2-3; TRBD2 aligns across 12 bases. Source: peripheral blood, taken from a patient treated with photon-based radiotherapy. The TCR was taken from a woman between 45 and 65 years old with pancreatic cancer. CDR3 DNA sequence: TGCGCCAGTACTAGACTAGCGGGAGTTAAAGATACGCAGTATTTT. It is translated as CASTRLAGVKDTQYF.